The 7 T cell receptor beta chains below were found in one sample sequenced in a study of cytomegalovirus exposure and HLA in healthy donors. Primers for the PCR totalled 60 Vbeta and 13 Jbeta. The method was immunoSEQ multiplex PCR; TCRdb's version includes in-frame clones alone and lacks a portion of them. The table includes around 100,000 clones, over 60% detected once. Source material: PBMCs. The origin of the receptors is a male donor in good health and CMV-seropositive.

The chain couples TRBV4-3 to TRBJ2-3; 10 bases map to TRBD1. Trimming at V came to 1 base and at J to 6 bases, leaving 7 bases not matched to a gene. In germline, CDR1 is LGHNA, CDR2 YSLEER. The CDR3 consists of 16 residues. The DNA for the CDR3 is TGCGCCAGCAGCCAAGGGACAGGGGGGTTTTTGGATACGCAGTATTTT. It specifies CASSQGTGGFLDTQYF.

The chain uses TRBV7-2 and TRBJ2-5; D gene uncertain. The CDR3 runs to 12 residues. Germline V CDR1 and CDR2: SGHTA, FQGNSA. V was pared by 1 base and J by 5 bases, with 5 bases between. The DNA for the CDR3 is TGTGCCAGCAGCTTAGGAGTGGAGACCCAGTACTTC. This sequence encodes CASSLGVETQYF. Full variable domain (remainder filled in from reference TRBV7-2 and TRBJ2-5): GAGVSQSPSNKVTEKGKDVELRCDPISGHTALYWYRQSLGQGLEFLIYFQGNSAPDKSGLPSDRFSAERTGGSVSTLTIQRTQQEDSAVYLCASSLGVETQYFGPGTRLLVL.

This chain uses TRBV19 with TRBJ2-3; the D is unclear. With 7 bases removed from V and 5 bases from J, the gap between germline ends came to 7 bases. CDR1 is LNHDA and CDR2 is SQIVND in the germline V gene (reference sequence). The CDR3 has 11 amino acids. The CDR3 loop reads CASTLGDTQYF. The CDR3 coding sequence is TGTGCCAGTACTCTAGGAGATACGCAGTATTTT.

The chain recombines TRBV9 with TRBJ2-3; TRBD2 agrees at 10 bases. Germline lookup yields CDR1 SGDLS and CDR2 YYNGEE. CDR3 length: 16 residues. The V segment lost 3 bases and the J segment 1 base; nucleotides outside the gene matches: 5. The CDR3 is CASSGSSGGGTDTQYF. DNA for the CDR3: TGTGCCAGCAGCGGATCTAGCGGGGGAGGCACAGATACGCAGTATTTT.

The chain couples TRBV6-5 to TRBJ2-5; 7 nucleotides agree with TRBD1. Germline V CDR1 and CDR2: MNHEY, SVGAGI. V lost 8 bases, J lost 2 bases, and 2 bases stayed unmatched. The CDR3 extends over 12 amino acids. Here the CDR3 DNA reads TGTGCCAGCCGCAGGGGGCAAGAGACCCAGTACTTC. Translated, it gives CASRRGQETQYF.

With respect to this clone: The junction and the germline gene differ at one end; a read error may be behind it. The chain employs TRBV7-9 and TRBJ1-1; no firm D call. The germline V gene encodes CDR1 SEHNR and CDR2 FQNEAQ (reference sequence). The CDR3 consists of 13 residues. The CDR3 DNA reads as TGTTCCAGCAGCCAAACAGTGGTCACTGAAGCTTTCTTT. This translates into CSSSQTVVTEAFF.

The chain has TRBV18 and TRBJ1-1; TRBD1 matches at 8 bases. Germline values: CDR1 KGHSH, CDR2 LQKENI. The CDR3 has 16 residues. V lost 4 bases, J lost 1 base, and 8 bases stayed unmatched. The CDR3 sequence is CASSQLPGTGNTEAFF. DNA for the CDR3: TGTGCCAGCTCACAATTACCCGGGACAGGGAACACTGAAGCTTTCTTT.